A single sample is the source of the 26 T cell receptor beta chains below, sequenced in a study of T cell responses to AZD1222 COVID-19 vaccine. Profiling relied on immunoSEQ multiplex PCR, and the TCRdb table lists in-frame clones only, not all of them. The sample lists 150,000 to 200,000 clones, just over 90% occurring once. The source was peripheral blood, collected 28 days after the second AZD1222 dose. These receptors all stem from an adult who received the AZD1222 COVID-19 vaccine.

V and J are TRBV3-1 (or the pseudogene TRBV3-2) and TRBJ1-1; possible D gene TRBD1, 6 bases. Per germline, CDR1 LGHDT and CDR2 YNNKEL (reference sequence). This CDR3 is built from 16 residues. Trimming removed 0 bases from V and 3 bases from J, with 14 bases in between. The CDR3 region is CASSQDGPGVDTEAFF. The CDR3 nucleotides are TGTGCCAGCAGCCAAGATGGGCCAGGGGTGGACACTGAAGCTTTCTTT.

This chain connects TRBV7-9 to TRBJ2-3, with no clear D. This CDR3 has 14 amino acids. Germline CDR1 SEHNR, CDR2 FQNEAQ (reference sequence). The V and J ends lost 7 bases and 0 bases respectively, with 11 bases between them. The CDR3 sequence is CASTHARSTDTQYF. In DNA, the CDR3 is TGTGCCAGCACCCACGCCAGGAGCACAGATACGCAGTATTTT.

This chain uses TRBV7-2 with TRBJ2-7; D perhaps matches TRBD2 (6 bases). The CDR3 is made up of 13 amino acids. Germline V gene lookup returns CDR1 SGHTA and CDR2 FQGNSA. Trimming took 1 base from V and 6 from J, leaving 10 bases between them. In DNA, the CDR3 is TGTGCCAGCAGCTTAGTTCTGGGGGGCGAGCAGTACTTC. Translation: CASSLVLGGEQYF.

CDR3 amino acids: CASSSGVTEAFF. The CDR3 DNA follows: TGTGCCAGCAGTTCGGGAGTCACTGAAGCTTTCTTT. The rearrangement links TRBV6-5 to TRBJ1-1, with D hard to call. The V and J ends lost 4 bases and 4 bases respectively, with 7 bases between them. Germline loops: CDR1 MNHEY, CDR2 SVGAGI. This CDR3 region has 12 residues.

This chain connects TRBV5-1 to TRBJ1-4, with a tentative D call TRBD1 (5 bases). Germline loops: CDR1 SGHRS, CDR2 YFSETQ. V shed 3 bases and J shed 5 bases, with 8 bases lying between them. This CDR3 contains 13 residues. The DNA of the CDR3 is TGCGCCAGCAGCTGGGACGTGAATGAAAAACTGTTTTTT. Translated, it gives CASSWDVNEKLFF.

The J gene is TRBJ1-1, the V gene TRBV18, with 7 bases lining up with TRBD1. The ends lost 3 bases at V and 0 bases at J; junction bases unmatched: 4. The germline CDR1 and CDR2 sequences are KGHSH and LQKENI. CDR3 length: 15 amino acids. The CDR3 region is CASSPSTGLNTEAFF. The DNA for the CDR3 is TGTGCCAGCTCACCCTCGACAGGGTTGAACACTGAAGCTTTCTTT.

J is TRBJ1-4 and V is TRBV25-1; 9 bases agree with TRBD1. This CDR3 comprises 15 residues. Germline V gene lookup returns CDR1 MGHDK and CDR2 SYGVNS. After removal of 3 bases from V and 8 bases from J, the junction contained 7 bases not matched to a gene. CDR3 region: CASSDARQGGEKLFF. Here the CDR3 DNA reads TGTGCCAGCAGTGATGCCCGACAGGGGGGCGAAAAACTGTTTTTT.

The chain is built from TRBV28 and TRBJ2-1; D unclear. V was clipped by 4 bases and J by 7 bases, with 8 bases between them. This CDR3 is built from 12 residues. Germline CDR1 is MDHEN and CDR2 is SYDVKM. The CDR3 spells CASSSRWNEQFF. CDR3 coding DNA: TGTGCCAGCAGTTCTAGATGGAATGAGCAGTTCTTC. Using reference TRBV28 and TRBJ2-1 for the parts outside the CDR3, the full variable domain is DVKVTQSSRYLVKRTGEKVFLECVQDMDHENMFWYRQDPGLGLRLIYFSYDVKMKEKGDIPEGYSVSREKKERFSLILESASTNQTSMYLCASSSRWNEQFFGPGTRLTVL.

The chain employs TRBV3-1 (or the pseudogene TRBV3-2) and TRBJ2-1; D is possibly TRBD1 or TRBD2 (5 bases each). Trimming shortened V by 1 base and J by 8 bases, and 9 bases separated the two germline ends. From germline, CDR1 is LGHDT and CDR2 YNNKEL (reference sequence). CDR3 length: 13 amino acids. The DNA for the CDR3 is TGTGCCAGCAGCCAAGGGGGGTGGGATGAGCAGTTCTTC. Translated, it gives CASSQGGWDEQFF.

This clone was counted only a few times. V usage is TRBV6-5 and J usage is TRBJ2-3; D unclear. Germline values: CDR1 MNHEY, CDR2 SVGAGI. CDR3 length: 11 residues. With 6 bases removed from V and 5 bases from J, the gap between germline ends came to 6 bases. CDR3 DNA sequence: TGTGCCAGCAGCAGTTTAGATACGCAGTATTTT. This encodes CASSSLDTQYF.

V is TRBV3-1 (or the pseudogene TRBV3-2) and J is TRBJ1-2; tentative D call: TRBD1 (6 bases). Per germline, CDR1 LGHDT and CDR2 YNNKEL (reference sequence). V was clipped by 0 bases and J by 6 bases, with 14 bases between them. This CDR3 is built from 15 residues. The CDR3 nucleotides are TGTGCCAGCAGCCAAGATTGGTACAGGGTAGATGGCTACACCTTC. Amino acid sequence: CASSQDWYRVDGYTF.

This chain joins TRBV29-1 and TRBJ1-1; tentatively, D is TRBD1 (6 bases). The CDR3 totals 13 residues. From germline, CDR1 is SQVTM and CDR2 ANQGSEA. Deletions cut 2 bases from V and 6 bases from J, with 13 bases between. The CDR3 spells CSVELGAVAEAFF. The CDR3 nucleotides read TGCAGCGTTGAACTGGGGGCAGTAGCTGAAGCTTTCTTT.

The CDR3 reads CASSDAPIHGWGDTEAFF. As DNA, the CDR3 is TGTGCCAGCAGTGACGCTCCCATACATGGATGGGGGGACACTGAAGCTTTCTTT. The chain is built from TRBV6-1 and TRBJ1-1, with D perhaps TRBD1 (5 bases). The CDR3 has 18 residues. Trimming took 3 bases from V and 3 from J, leaving 23 bases between them. Germline-derived CDR1 and CDR2 are MNHNS and SASEGT.

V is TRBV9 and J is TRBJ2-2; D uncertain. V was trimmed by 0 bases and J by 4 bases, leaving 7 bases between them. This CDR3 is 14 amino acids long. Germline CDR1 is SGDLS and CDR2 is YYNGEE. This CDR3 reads CASSVGPSTGELFF. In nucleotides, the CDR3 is TGTGCCAGCAGCGTAGGACCCTCCACCGGGGAGCTGTTTTTT.

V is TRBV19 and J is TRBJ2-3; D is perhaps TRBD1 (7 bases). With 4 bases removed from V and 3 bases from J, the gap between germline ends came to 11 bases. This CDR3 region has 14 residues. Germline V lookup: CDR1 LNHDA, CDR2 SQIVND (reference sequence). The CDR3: CASSRDSGTDTQYF. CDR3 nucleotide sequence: TGTGCCAGTAGTAGGGACAGCGGGACAGATACGCAGTATTTT.

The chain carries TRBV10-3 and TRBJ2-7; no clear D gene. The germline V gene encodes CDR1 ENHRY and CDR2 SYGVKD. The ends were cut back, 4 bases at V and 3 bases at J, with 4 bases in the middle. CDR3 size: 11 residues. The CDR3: CAISAGYEQYF. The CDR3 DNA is TGTGCCATCAGTGCAGGCTACGAGCAGTACTTC.

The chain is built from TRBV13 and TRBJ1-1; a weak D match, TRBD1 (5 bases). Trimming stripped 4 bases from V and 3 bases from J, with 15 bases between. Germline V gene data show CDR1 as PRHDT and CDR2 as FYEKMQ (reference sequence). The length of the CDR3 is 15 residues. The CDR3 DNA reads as TGTGCCAGCAGCTCGATGGGGGGTATGCACACTGAAGCTTTCTTT. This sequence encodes CASSSMGGMHTEAFF.

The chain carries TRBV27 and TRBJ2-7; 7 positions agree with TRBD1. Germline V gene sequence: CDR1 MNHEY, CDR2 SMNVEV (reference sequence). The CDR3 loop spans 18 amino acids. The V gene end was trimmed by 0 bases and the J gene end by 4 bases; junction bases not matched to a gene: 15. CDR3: CASSLSPPRTGSIYEQYF. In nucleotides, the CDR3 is TGTGCCAGCAGTTTATCCCCGCCCCGGACAGGAAGTATTTACGAGCAGTACTTC.

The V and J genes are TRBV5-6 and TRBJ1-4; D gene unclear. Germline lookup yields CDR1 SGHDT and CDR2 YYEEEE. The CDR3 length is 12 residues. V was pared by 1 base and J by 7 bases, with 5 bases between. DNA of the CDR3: TGTGCCAGCAGCTTGTGGGGTGAAAAACTGTTTTTT. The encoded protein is CASSLWGEKLFF.

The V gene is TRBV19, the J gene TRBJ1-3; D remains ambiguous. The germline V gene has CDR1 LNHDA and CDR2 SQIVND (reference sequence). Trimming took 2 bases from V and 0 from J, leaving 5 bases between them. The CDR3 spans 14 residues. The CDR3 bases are TGTGCCAGTAGTATACAGAACTCTGGAAACACCATATATTTT. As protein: CASSIQNSGNTIYF.

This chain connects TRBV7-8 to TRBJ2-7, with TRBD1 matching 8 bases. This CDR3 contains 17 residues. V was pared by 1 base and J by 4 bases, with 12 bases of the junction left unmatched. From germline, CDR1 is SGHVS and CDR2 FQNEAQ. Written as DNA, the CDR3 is TGTGCCAGCAGCTTAGGCTCCTCGGGACAGGTCTGGTACGAGCAGTACTTC. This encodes CASSLGSSGQVWYEQYF. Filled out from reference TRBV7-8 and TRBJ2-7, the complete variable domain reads GAGVSQSPRYKVAKRGQDVALRCDPISGHVSLFWYQQALGQGPEFLTYFQNEAQLDKSGLPSDRFFAERPEGSVSTLKIQRTQQEDSAVYLCASSLGSSGQVWYEQYFGPGTRLTVT.

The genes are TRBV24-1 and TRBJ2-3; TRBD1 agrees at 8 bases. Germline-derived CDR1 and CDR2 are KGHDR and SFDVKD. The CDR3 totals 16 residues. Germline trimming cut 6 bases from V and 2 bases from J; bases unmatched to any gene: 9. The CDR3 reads CATSYRDRWFTDTQYF. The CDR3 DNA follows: TGTGCCACCAGTTACCGGGACAGGTGGTTCACAGATACGCAGTATTTT.

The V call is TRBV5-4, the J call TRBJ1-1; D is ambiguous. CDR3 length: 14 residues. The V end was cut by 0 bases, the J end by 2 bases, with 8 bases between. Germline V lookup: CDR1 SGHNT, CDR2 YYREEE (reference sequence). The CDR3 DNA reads TGTGCCAGCAGCTTGGATGTAATCAACACTGAAGCTTTCTTT. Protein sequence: CASSLDVINTEAFF.

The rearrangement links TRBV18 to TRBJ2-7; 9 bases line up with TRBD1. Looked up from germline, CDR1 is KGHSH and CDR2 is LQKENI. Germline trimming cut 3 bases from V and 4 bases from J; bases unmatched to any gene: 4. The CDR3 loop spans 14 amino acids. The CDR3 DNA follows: TGTGCCAGCTCACCGGGACAGGGAGAGTACGAGCAGTACTTC. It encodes CASSPGQGEYEQYF. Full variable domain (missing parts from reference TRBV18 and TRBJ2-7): NAGVMQNPRHLVRRRGQEARLRCSPMKGHSHVYWYRQLPEEGLKFMVYLQKENIIDESGMPKERFSAEFPKEGPSILRIQQVVRGDSAAYFCASSPGQGEYEQYFGPGTRLTVT.

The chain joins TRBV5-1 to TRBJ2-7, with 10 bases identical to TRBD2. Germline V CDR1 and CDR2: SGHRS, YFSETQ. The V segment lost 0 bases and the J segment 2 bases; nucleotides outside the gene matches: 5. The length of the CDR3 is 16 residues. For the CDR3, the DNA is TGCGCCAGCAGCTTGGTACTAGCGGGAAGAACCTACGAGCAGTACTTC. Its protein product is CASSLVLAGRTYEQYF.

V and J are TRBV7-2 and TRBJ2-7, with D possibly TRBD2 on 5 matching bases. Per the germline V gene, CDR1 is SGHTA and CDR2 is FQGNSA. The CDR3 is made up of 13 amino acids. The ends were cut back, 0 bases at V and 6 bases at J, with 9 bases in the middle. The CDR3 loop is CASSLANSGEQYF. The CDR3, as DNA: TGTGCCAGCAGCTTAGCGAACAGCGGCGAGCAGTACTTC. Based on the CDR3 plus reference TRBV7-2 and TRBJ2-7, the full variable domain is GAGVSQSPSNKVTEKGKDVELRCDPISGHTALYWYRQSLGQGLEFLIYFQGNSAPDKSGLPSDRFSAERTGGSVSTLTIQRTQQEDSAVYLCASSLANSGEQYFGPGTRLTVT.